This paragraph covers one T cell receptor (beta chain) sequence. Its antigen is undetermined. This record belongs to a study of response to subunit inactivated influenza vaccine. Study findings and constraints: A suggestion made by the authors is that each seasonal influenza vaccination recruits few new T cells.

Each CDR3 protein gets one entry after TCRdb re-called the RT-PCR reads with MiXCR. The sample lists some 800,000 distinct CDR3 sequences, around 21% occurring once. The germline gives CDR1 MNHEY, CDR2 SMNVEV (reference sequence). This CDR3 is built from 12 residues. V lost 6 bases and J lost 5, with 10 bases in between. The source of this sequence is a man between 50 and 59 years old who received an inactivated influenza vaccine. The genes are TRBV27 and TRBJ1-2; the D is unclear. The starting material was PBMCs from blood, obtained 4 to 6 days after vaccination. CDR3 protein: CASSPIGYGYTF. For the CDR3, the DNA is TGTGCCAGCAGCCCAATAGGGTATGGCTACACCTTC.